The 30 T cell receptor beta chains presented below share a single source sample, sequenced in a study of T cell responses to AZD1222 COVID-19 vaccine. TCRdb keeps only in-frame clones here, not all; method: immunoSEQ multiplex PCR. This table holds more than 95,000 clones, around 89% found once. The sequences come from peripheral blood, collected on day 0 of AZD1222 vaccination. These receptors were taken from an adult in good health.

V and J are TRBV7-3 and TRBJ2-1; the D gene is possibly TRBD2 (5 bases). The ends were cut back, 1 base at V and 7 bases at J, with 17 bases in the middle. Germline V gene sequence: CDR1 SGHTA, CDR2 FQGTGA. This CDR3 contains 16 residues. CDR3 bases: TGTGCCAGCAGCTTAAGAGGTAGCGTTCGTGGGAATGAGCAGTTCTTC. Encoded protein: CASSLRGSVRGNEQFF.

This chain joins TRBV27 and TRBJ2-7; 8 nucleotides align to TRBD2. The CDR3 spans 15 residues. Germline loops: CDR1 MNHEY, CDR2 SMNVEV (reference sequence). Unmatched junction bases numbered 3, after V lost 1 base and J lost 1 base. CDR3 sequence (DNA): TGTGCCAGCAGTTTATACCCTAGCGGGTCCTACGAGCAGTACTTC. Its protein product is CASSLYPSGSYEQYF.

This clone was observed once. The chain joins TRBV7-9 to TRBJ2-3; possible D gene TRBD2, 6 bases. Trimming cost V 6 bases and J 5 bases, with 18 bases left between them. Germline-derived CDR1 and CDR2 are SEHNR and FQNEAQ (reference sequence). The CDR3 is 15 amino acids. The CDR3 protein is CASSLSREWVDTQYF. The CDR3 nucleotides are TGTGCCAGCAGTCTCAGCCGGGAGTGGGTAGATACGCAGTATTTT.

The chain employs TRBV5-1 and TRBJ2-2; 7 bases align to TRBD2. V was pared by 4 bases and J by 1 base, with 16 bases of the junction left unmatched. The CDR3 runs to 19 residues. Germline CDR1 reads SGHRS; CDR2 reads YFSETQ. The CDR3 sequence is CASSLYYGGTSENTGELFF. The CDR3 nucleotides are TGCGCCAGCAGCCTCTACTATGGTGGTACTAGCGAGAACACCGGGGAGCTGTTTTTT.

This clone is a singleton in its sample. V is TRBV2 and J is TRBJ1-6; the D is unclear. From germline, CDR1 is SNHLY and CDR2 FYNNEI. The CDR3 is 14 amino acids. Trimming removed 5 bases at V and 4 bases at J, with 9 bases between. The CDR3 DNA sequence: TGTGCCAGCAGTATTCTGGGATATAATTCACCCCTCCACTTT. Residues: CASSILGYNSPLHF.

The V gene is TRBV15, the J gene TRBJ1-2; D gene ambiguous. The germline V gene has CDR1 LNHNV and CDR2 YYDKDF (reference sequence). V lost 0 bases, J lost 8 bases, and 13 bases lay in between. CDR3 length: 14 amino acids. CDR3 loop: CATSRDWPVEGYTF. In nucleotides, the CDR3 is TGTGCCACCAGCAGAGATTGGCCGGTCGAAGGCTACACCTTC.

The genes are TRBV7-6 and TRBJ2-2; unclear D gene. Germline V gives CDR1 SGHVS, CDR2 FNYEAQ. V was cut by 6 bases and J by 0 bases, with 8 bases left in between. CDR3 length: 14 residues. The DNA of the CDR3 is TGTGCCAGCAGGCCTACTACGAACACCGGGGAGCTGTTTTTT. Its translation is CASRPTTNTGELFF.

This chain links TRBV11-2 with TRBJ1-2, with 8 bases identical to TRBD1. The CDR3 spans 16 residues. Germline values: CDR1 SGHAT, CDR2 FQNNGV. Trimming removed 4 bases from V and 4 bases from J; junction bases left unmatched: 11. CDR3 region: CASSSGPRGLGYGYTF. As DNA, the CDR3 is TGTGCCAGCAGCTCGGGACCCAGGGGGCTCGGCTATGGCTACACCTTC.

This sequence joins TRBV7-9 and TRBJ1-2; possibly TRBD1 for D (6 bases). V shed 0 bases and J shed 7 bases, with 12 bases lying between them. CDR3 length equals 14 residues. Germline CDR1 SEHNR, CDR2 FQNEAQ (reference sequence). CDR3 DNA: TGTGCCAGCAGCTTAGCTCAGGGGCATGTTGGCTACACCTTC. Its protein product is CASSLAQGHVGYTF.

The chain couples TRBV4-1 to TRBJ1-6; tentative D call: TRBD1 (6 bases). Trimming removed 0 bases from V and 7 bases from J, with 10 bases in between. The CDR3 extends over 15 amino acids. In germline, CDR1 is MGHRA, CDR2 YSYEKL. The CDR3 nucleotides are TGCGCCAGCAGCCAAGAAACAGGGCTAAATTCACCCCTCCACTTT. Translating it yields CASSQETGLNSPLHF.

This chain links TRBV5-6 with TRBJ1-1; weak D call: TRBD1 (5 bases). The germline CDR1 and CDR2 sequences are SGHDT and YYEEEE. CDR3 length: 16 amino acids. Trimming pared 0 bases from V and 3 bases from J, leaving 15 bases between. The CDR3 coding sequence is TGTGCCAGCAGCTTGGATTGGCGGGGAGGGGACACTGAAGCTTTCTTT. Its translation: CASSLDWRGGDTEAFF.

This sequence joins TRBV25-1 and TRBJ2-3; no definite D call. The germline gives CDR1 MGHDK, CDR2 SYGVNS. This CDR3 comprises 14 residues. V was cut by 3 bases and J by 0 bases, with 7 bases left in between. The CDR3 loop is CASSDSSSTDTQYF. CDR3 sequence (DNA): TGTGCCAGCAGTGACAGTTCTAGCACAGATACGCAGTATTTT.

This clone was recorded once. J is TRBJ2-2 and V is TRBV12-3 or TRBV12-4; unclear D gene. This CDR3 region has 13 residues. V lost 0 bases and J 6 bases, leaving 5 bases between the germline ends. The CDR3 DNA reads TGTGCCAGCAGTTTAGCGGGCCCCGGGGAGCTGTTTTTT. This encodes CASSLAGPGELFF.

The gene calls are TRBV9 and TRBJ2-1; D uncertain. The germline V gene has CDR1 SGDLS and CDR2 YYNGEE. Trimming removed 0 bases from V and 2 bases from J, with 6 bases in between. The CDR3 loop spans 14 amino acids. CDR3 DNA: TGTGCCAGCAGCGTAGGCCCCGCCTACAATGAGCAGTTCTTC. The encoded protein is CASSVGPAYNEQFF.

V and J are TRBV10-3 and TRBJ1-2; D not certain. Germline CDR1 and CDR2: ENHRY and SYGVKD. Trimming stripped 0 bases from V and 10 bases from J, with 9 bases between. This CDR3 region has 12 residues. This chain's CDR3 is CAISESGRSYTF. The CDR3 DNA is TGTGCCATCAGTGAGTCCGGCAGGTCCTACACCTTC.

V usage is TRBV28 and J usage is TRBJ2-7; D is undetermined. V gave up 3 bases and J gave up 1 base, with 13 bases separating them. Germline V CDR1 and CDR2: MDHEN, SYDVKM. This CDR3 is built from 15 residues. CDR3 coding DNA: TGTGCCAGCAGTTTTCCTGGGTCAGGTTCCTACGAGCAGTACTTC. Translating gives CASSFPGSGSYEQYF.

J is TRBJ2-1 and V is TRBV27, with 7 bases lining up with TRBD1. Losses at the gene ends were 2 bases for V and 4 bases for J; bases not matched to a gene: 2. Germline V gene sequence: CDR1 MNHEY, CDR2 SMNVEV (reference sequence). This CDR3 spans 14 amino acids. The CDR3 DNA follows: TGTGCCAGCAGTTTAGGGACAGCATACAATGAGCAGTTCTTC. Its protein is CASSLGTAYNEQFF.

V and J are TRBV5-4 and TRBJ2-5, with D hard to call. This CDR3 is built from 13 residues. The germline V and J ends were trimmed by 0 bases and 2 bases, with 5 bases remaining between them. CDR1 and CDR2 (germline): SGHNT, YYREEE (reference sequence). This CDR3 is CASSLGIQETQYF. As DNA, the CDR3 is TGTGCCAGCAGCTTGGGCATACAAGAGACCCAGTACTTC.

The J gene is TRBJ1-2, the V gene TRBV5-1; the D is unclear. Between the trimmed V and J ends, which lost 4 bases and 7 bases, there was a span of 20 bases. CDR3 length: 15 residues. Germline CDR1 SGHRS, CDR2 YFSETQ. CDR3 sequence reads: CASSPTAGIGSGYTF. The CDR3 DNA is TGCGCCAGCAGCCCCACCGCCGGGATCGGGAGTGGCTACACCTTC.

The rearrangement links TRBV11-2 to TRBJ2-5; 11 bases are shared with TRBD2. CDR1 and CDR2 (germline): SGHAT, FQNNGV. J gave up 4 bases and V 0 bases, and 7 bases lay outside the gene matches. The CDR3 totals 17 residues. The CDR3 bases are TGTGCCAGCAGCTTAGATCTGCGACTAGCGGGACGAGAGACCCAGTACTTC. Amino acid sequence: CASSLDLRLAGRETQYF. Full variable domain (outside the CDR3, taken from reference TRBV11-2 and TRBJ2-5): EAGVAQSPRYKIIEKRQSVAFWCNPISGHATLYWYQQILGQGPKLLIQFQNNGVVDDSQLPKDRFSAERLKGVDSTLKIQPAKLEDSAVYLCASSLDLRLAGRETQYFGPGTRLLVL.

The DNA for the CDR3 is TGTGCCAGCAGCTTAGTGGGGACTGTTTCCTACGAGCAGTACTTC. It translates to CASSLVGTVSYEQYF. The chain employs TRBV7-8 and TRBJ2-7, with D perhaps TRBD2 (6 bases). Germline assignment: CDR1 SGHVS and CDR2 FQNEAQ. The CDR3 length is 15 residues. Trimming removed 1 base from V and 1 base from J, with 11 bases in between.

The chain is built from TRBV19 and TRBJ2-5, with 7 bases lining up with TRBD2. Germline-derived CDR1 and CDR2 are LNHDA and SQIVND (reference sequence). This CDR3 is 13 amino acids long. Trimming cost V 3 bases and J 3 bases; bases outside gene matches: 1. The CDR3 sequence is CASSMAGEETQYF. As DNA, the CDR3 is TGTGCCAGTAGTATGGCGGGAGAAGAGACCCAGTACTTC.

The chain couples TRBV28 to TRBJ1-1; no clear D. The CDR3 contains 11 residues. Germline V gene sequence: CDR1 MDHEN, CDR2 SYDVKM. Trimming cost V 3 bases and J 6 bases, with 5 bases left between them. Written as DNA, the CDR3 is TGTGCCAGCAGTTTTAACGCTGAAGCTTTCTTT. The encoded protein is CASSFNAEAFF.

The CDR3 here is CASSRQGAVEQYF. CDR3 coding DNA: TGTGCCAGCAGTCGGCAGGGGGCGGTTGAGCAGTACTTC. The chain has TRBV3-1 (or the pseudogene TRBV3-2) and TRBJ2-7; TRBD1 aligns across 8 bases. J gave up 7 bases and V 6 bases, and 8 bases lay outside the gene matches. This CDR3 is 13 amino acids long. CDR1 and CDR2 from the germline V gene are LGHDT and YNNKEL (reference sequence).

The rearrangement links TRBV11-3 to TRBJ2-7, with D maybe TRBD1 (6 bases). Trimming took 1 base from V and 2 from J, leaving 12 bases between them. CDR3 length: 15 residues. Germline V CDR1 and CDR2: SGHNT, YENEEA. The CDR3 region is CASSLVGTPPYEQYF. CDR3 DNA sequence: TGTGCCAGCAGCTTAGTAGGGACACCGCCCTACGAGCAGTACTTC.

In its sample, this clone was seen a few times. The J gene is TRBJ1-1, the V gene TRBV10-3, with a weak D call TRBD1 (5 bases). The CDR3 runs to 14 residues. CDR1 ENHRY and CDR2 SYGVKD come from the germline V gene. Trimming shortened V by 10 bases and J by 5 bases, and 20 bases separated the two germline ends. The CDR3 DNA reads as TGTGCCACCGTTGGGGGGTTAGGGGTAACTGAAGCTTTCTTT. Its protein is CATVGGLGVTEAFF.

The rearrangement uses TRBV3-1 (or the pseudogene TRBV3-2) and TRBJ2-7; no definite D call. Germline CDR1 reads LGHDT; CDR2 reads YNNKEL (reference sequence). Trimming stripped 4 bases from V and 7 bases from J, with 11 bases between. This CDR3 is built from 12 residues. CDR3 bases: TGTGCCAGCAGCCTTATTGGCGGAGAGCAGTACTTC. Translated: CASSLIGGEQYF.

The V gene is TRBV24-1, the J gene TRBJ2-3; 9 bases fit TRBD2. CDR3 length: 15 amino acids. J was trimmed by 5 bases and V by 4 bases; bases with no gene match: 6. The germline CDR1 and CDR2 sequences are KGHDR and SFDVKD. Written as DNA, the CDR3 is TGTGCCACCAGTGAGATAGCGGGAGTGGGAGATACGCAGTATTTT. It translates to CATSEIAGVGDTQYF.

This clone was seen only once. The rearrangement joins TRBV6-4 to TRBJ2-1; TRBD2 agrees at 9 bases. This CDR3 comprises 15 residues. The trim removed 3 bases at V and 6 bases at J, leaving 6 bases unmatched. Germline V CDR1 and CDR2: MRHNA, SNTAGT. Here the CDR3 reads CASSESAGGSNEQFF. CDR3 coding DNA: TGTGCCAGCAGTGAATCGGCGGGAGGGTCCAATGAGCAGTTCTTC.

This chain uses TRBV4-1 with TRBJ1-1, with a tentative D call TRBD1 (5 bases). The V and J ends lost 4 bases and 1 base respectively, with 10 bases between them. Germline values: CDR1 MGHRA, CDR2 YSYEKL. The CDR3 is made up of 14 amino acids. Here the CDR3 reads CASSPLGANTEAFF. CDR3 in DNA: TGCGCCAGCAGCCCCCTAGGGGCGAACACTGAAGCTTTCTTT.